The 9 T cell receptor beta chains listed next were all sequenced from one sample in a study of blood T cells in healthy people across ages. Alongside a J-beta primer mix, a sample-barcoded 5' primer served in a second PCR lasting roughly 7 to 11 cycles. MiXCR, applied by TCRdb to the 5' RACE reads, yields one record per CDR3 protein. This table holds about 1.1 million distinct CDR3 sequences, roughly two fifths found once. Sequences were obtained from blood. The source is a man between 18 and 29 years old in good health.

This clonotype has more than one count but fewer than ten. The rearrangement joins TRBV14 to TRBJ1-1, with TRBD1 matching over 7 bases. Trimming at V came to 6 bases and at J to 6 bases, leaving 16 bases not matched to a gene. CDR1 and CDR2 from the germline V gene are SGHDN and FVKESK. The CDR3 spans 16 residues. CDR3 bases: TGTGCCAGCAGTCCCCATTGGGGCAGGGGGAGGGCTGAAGCTTTCTTT. Its translation is CASSPHWGRGRAEAFF. Filled out from reference TRBV14 and TRBJ1-1, the complete variable domain reads EAGVTQFPSHSVIEKGQTVTLRCDPISGHDNLYWYRRVMGKEIKFLLHFVKESKQDESGMPNNRFLAERTGGTYSTLKVQPAELEDSGVYFCASSPHWGRGRAEAFFGQGTRLTVV.

The rearrangement links TRBV6-2 or TRBV6-3 to TRBJ2-1, with TRBD1 matching over 9 bases. Germline-derived CDR1 and CDR2 are MNHEY and SVGEGT. The CDR3 is made up of 16 amino acids. V was pared by 8 bases and J by 6 bases, with 14 bases of the junction left unmatched. This chain's CDR3 is CASGRNNRGLVNEQFF. In nucleotides, the CDR3 is TGTGCCAGCGGGAGAAATAACAGGGGGCTAGTCAATGAGCAGTTCTTC.

This clonotype showed up just a few times. The V gene is TRBV5-1, the J gene TRBJ1-2; D not certain. Trimming cost V 4 bases and J 1 base, with 14 bases left between them. The CDR3 consists of 15 residues. Looked up from germline, CDR1 is SGHRS and CDR2 is YFSETQ. The CDR3 reads CASSPSQAVNYGYTF. The CDR3 nucleotides are TGCGCCAGCAGCCCCTCCCAAGCAGTTAACTATGGCTACACCTTC.

The V call is TRBV6-1, the J call TRBJ2-5; D is possibly TRBD1 or TRBD2 (5 bases each). Between the trimmed V and J ends, which lost 5 bases and 2 bases, there was a span of 12 bases. This CDR3 spans 14 amino acids. In germline, CDR1 is MNHNS, CDR2 SASEGT. CDR3 sequence: CASSPGPNQETQYF. The CDR3 DNA sequence: TGTGCCAGCAGTCCGGGGCCAAATCAAGAGACCCAGTACTTC.

The chain carries TRBV4-1 and TRBJ1-2, with 9 bases that match TRBD1. The junction had 14 bases not matched to a gene; V was cut back by 2 bases and J by 4 bases. Germline values: CDR1 MGHRA, CDR2 YSYEKL. The CDR3 loop spans 18 amino acids. This CDR3 reads CASSQPGQGLSASYGYTF. CDR3 nucleotide sequence: TGCGCCAGCAGCCAACCCGGACAGGGGCTTAGTGCGAGCTATGGCTACACCTTC.

The J gene is TRBJ1-2, the V gene TRBV6-2 or TRBV6-3; D not certain. The CDR3 covers 13 residues. The V and J ends lost 3 bases and 8 bases respectively, with 13 bases between them. CDR1 MNHEY and CDR2 SVGEGT come from the germline V gene. CDR3 in amino acids: CASSYKVTSGYTF. In DNA form, the CDR3 reads TGTGCCAGCAGTTATAAGGTAACCAGCGGCTACACCTTC.

The chain recombines TRBV4-3 with TRBJ1-1; TRBD1 matches at 8 bases. Germline V gene sequence: CDR1 LGHNA, CDR2 YSLEER. Trimming removed 0 bases from V and 4 bases from J; junction bases left unmatched: 10. The CDR3 has 17 residues. The CDR3 here is CASSQDVGTGLFTEAFF. CDR3 in DNA: TGCGCCAGCAGCCAAGATGTCGGGACAGGCCTCTTCACTGAAGCTTTCTTT.

As concerns this clonotype: The junction and the germline gene differ at one end; a read error may be behind it. The V call is TRBV28, the J call TRBJ1-6; D gene ambiguous. Looked up from germline, CDR1 is MDHEN and CDR2 is SYDVKM. The CDR3 length is 14 residues. The CDR3: CASSLGFGNSPPHF. The CDR3 nucleotides are TGTGCCAGCAGTTTGGGGTTTGGGAATTCACCCCCCCACTTT.

Turning to this clonotype: This may be a read error: a much more frequent sequence differs by one nucleotide. The V and J genes are TRBV27 and TRBJ2-7, with a weak D call TRBD2 (5 bases). The CDR3 sequence is 13 residues long. Germline V gives CDR1 MNHEY, CDR2 SMNVEV (reference sequence). Written as DNA, the CDR3 is TGTGCCGGCAGTTTATCTCGGGGAAACGAGCAGTACTTC. The encoded protein is CAGSLSRGNEQYF.